The sequence of this TCR beta chain was determined in a study of T-cell memory formation after mild COVID-19. About the study: Clusters were largely donor specific. Findings and caveats of the study: Contracting CD4+ clones sat mainly in CM and EM; CD8+ in EMRA.

There are 13 residues in the CDR3. Trimming shortened V by 3 bases and J by 3 bases, and 8 bases separated the two germline ends. Germline CDR1 reads SNHLY; CDR2 reads FYNNEI. TCRdb used MiXCR to reprocess the 5' RACE reads, holding one entry per CDR3 protein. The repertoire includes fewer than 250,000 distinct CDR3 sequences, about 10% of them detected once, and 2.5% to 3.5% sits in the top ten. Note on this clonotype: Its target is unknown.

The source of this sequence is a man younger than 30 who had mild COVID-19 (a few samples of this study predate the infection). Cell type and time point are not known. The chain carries TRBV2 and TRBJ2-5; the D is unclear. Input material: PBMCs or a T cell subset sorted from them (not recorded which). CDR3: CASSDEIKETQYF. CDR3 coding DNA: TGTGCCAGCAGTGATGAAATCAAAGAGACCCAGTACTTC.